This TCR beta chain appears in the sequencing data of a study of cytomegalovirus exposure and HLA in healthy donors. With V trimmed by 1 base and J by 7 bases, 5 bases remained unmatched. This CDR3 has 15 residues. Germline V gene data show CDR1 as MGHRA and CDR2 as YSYEKL. This clone occurred once. TCRdb's copy holds only in-frame clones and misses some; the assay was immunoSEQ multiplex PCR. Of roughly 60,000 clones listed, about 96% were seen once; the top ten hold around 0.9%. The rearrangement links TRBV4-1 to TRBJ2-1; 9 nucleotides agree with TRBD2. This TCR derives from a man aged 18-30 years in good health and CMV-seronegative. Sequencing was carried out using PBMCs. DNA for the CDR3: TGCGCCAGCAGCCAAGTAGCGGGAGTCCCTAATGAGCAGTTCTTC. This gives the protein CASSQVAGVPNEQFF.